This record looks at one TCR beta chain sequence and its context. This entry comes from a study of blood T cell repertoires in COVID-19. The CDR3 contains 17 residues. V lost 4 bases and J 0 bases, leaving 14 bases between the germline ends. Germline V lookup: CDR1 SGHRS, CDR2 YFSETQ. Clones were sequenced by immunoSEQ multiplex PCR, and TCRdb holds only the in-frame ones, with some missing. This sample has roughly 30,000 clones; roughly 85% occur once, and the top ten carry about 14%. Sequenced input: peripheral blood. The chain combines TRBV5-1 with TRBJ2-6, with D possibly TRBD1 on 6 matching bases. This sequence was found in a human donor with acute or convalescent COVID-19. The donor label of this sample is uncertain. The CDR3, as DNA: TGCGCCAGCAGCCTCCCTTGGGACACCTCTGGGGCCAACGTCCTGACTTTC. Protein sequence: CASSLPWDTSGANVLTF.